The rows below give T cell receptor beta chains drawn from one sample of a study of blood T cells in healthy people across ages. TCRdb reprocessed the 5' RACE reads with MiXCR, giving one entry per CDR3 protein. The table lists around 780,000 distinct CDR3 sequences, approximately 53% of them singletons. The sequenced sample was blood. The receptors here all came from a man aged 40-55 years in good health. Both conserved end residues are part of each CDR3. The order of the fields is CDR3 protein, CDR3 DNA, V gene, clone size, J gene, CDR3 length, D gene. The D gene is left open where the match is weak. The size field is filled for only some rows; it gives once, few, many or a size class.

CASSENLGRTILNEQFF	TGTGCCAGCAGTGAAAATCTGGGCCGTACGATCTTAAATGAGCAGTTCTTC	TRBV2	.	TRBJ2-1	17	.
CASSSLDRGKNIQYF	TGTGCCAGCAGTTCCCTAGACAGGGGCAAAAACATTCAGTACTTC	TRBV28	.	TRBJ2-4	15	TRBD1
CSARVSSSGRGEQFF	TGCAGTGCTAGAGTTTCTTCTAGCGGGAGAGGTGAGCAGTTCTTC	TRBV20-1	.	TRBJ2-1	15	TRBD2
CASSFRQGVTAGNTIYF	TGTGCCAGCAGCTTCCGACAGGGGGTTACCGCTGGAAACACCATATATTTT	TRBV7-2	.	TRBJ1-3	17	TRBD1
CASSRARREETQYF	TGTGCCAGCTCGCGGGCAAGAAGGGAGGAGACCCAGTACTTC	TRBV9	.	TRBJ2-5	14	.
CASSQDRWRAEAFF	TGTGCCAGCAGCCAAGACCGCTGGAGGGCTGAAGCTTTCTTT	TRBV3-1	.	TRBJ1-1	14	.
CSARTGGDYNEQFF	TGCAGTGCTAGAACCGGGGGGGACTACAATGAGCAGTTCTTC	TRBV20-1	few	TRBJ2-1	14	TRBD2
CASRGTGAEAFF	TGTGCCAGCAGGGGAACAGGGGCTGAAGCTTTCTTT	TRBV12-3/TRBV12-4	.	TRBJ1-1	12	TRBD1
CASSFKQGYGYTF	TGTGCCAGCAGTTTCAAGCAGGGTTACGGCTACACCTTC	TRBV12-3/TRBV12-4	.	TRBJ1-2	13	.
CSAIDLSGTEAFF	TGCAGTGCGATCGACCTCAGCGGCACTGAAGCTTTCTTT	TRBV20-1	.	TRBJ1-1	13	.
CASSLPARDYGYTF	TGTGCCAGCAGTTTACCGGCCAGGGACTATGGCTACACCTTC	TRBV28	.	TRBJ1-2	14	.
CASSQGGSGSGFQETQYF	TGTGCCAGCAGCCAAGGGGGTAGCGGGTCGGGTTTTCAAGAGACCCAGTACTTC	TRBV4-2	few	TRBJ2-5	18	TRBD2
CASRSIAGGGLLPDTQYF	TGTGCCAGCAGATCGATAGCGGGGGGCGGACTTCTTCCAGATACGCAGTATTTT	TRBV6-1	.	TRBJ2-3	18	TRBD2
CASSLSPGGPLHF	TGCGCCAGCAGCTTGAGCCCGGGCGGACCCCTCCACTTT	TRBV5-1	.	TRBJ1-6	13	.
CASSPSDWADTQYF	TGTGCCAGCAGTCCCTCGGACTGGGCAGATACGCAGTATTTT	TRBV27	.	TRBJ2-3	14	.
CASSLSWHLVTYGYTF	TGTGCCAGCAGTTTATCGTGGCACCTAGTTACCTATGGCTACACCTTC	TRBV27	few	TRBJ1-2	16	.
CASSLVIADYEQYF	TGTGCCAGCAGCTTAGTGATTGCAGACTACGAGCAGTACTTC	TRBV7-9	many	TRBJ2-7	14	.
CASSRTGANEQYF	TGTGCCAGCAGTCGGACAGGGGCGAACGAGCAGTACTTC	TRBV7-9	.	TRBJ2-7	13	TRBD1
CASSTTLDRGLGYTF	TGTGCCAGCAGCACTACCCTGGACAGGGGTTTAGGCTACACCTTC	TRBV9	.	TRBJ1-2	15	TRBD1
CASSPVANTYQETQYF	TGCGCCAGCAGCCCCGTGGCGAACACATACCAAGAGACCCAGTACTTC	TRBV4-3	.	TRBJ2-5	16	.
CASIGTGHQPQHF	TGTGCCAGCATTGGGACAGGGCACCAGCCCCAGCATTTT	TRBV6-1	.	TRBJ1-5	13	TRBD1
CASSHGVASTDTQYF	TGTGCCAGCAGCCACGGTGTAGCCAGCACAGATACGCAGTATTTT	TRBV3-1	.	TRBJ2-3	15	.
CASTVGLQETQYF	TGTGCCAGCACCGTGGGCCTTCAAGAGACCCAGTACTTC	TRBV5-5	.	TRBJ2-5	13	.
CASSQPGPDREKRRSEQYF	TGCGCCAGCAGCCAGCCGGGCCCCGACCGAGAGAAGCGTCGATCCGAGCAGTACTTC	TRBV4-3	.	TRBJ2-7	19	.
CASARQSPYEQYF	TGTGCCAGCGCACGGCAGAGCCCCTACGAGCAGTACTTC	TRBV11-2	few	TRBJ2-7	13	.
CASSFAGLYQETQYF	TGTGCCAGCAGCTTCGCGGGGTTGTACCAAGAGACCCAGTACTTC	TRBV7-2	.	TRBJ2-5	15	.
CASSNGQGANEQYF	TGTGCCAGCAGTAACGGACAGGGGGCCAACGAGCAGTACTTC	TRBV6-5	.	TRBJ2-7	14	TRBD1
CASSLQGGTQYF	TGTGCCAGCAGCTTACAGGGGGGGACCCAGTACTTC	TRBV2	few	TRBJ2-5	12	TRBD1
CASSLGLQPRETQYF	TGTGCCAGCAGCTTAGGTTTGCAACCACGGGAGACCCAGTACTTC	TRBV7-2	once	TRBJ2-5	15	.
CSVETGGINEQFF	TGCAGCGTTGAAACAGGGGGCATAAATGAGCAGTTCTTC	TRBV29-1	.	TRBJ2-1	13	TRBD1
CSARDPAGHSYNEQFF	TGCAGTGCTAGAGACCCAGCGGGCCACTCCTACAATGAGCAGTTCTTC	TRBV20-1	.	TRBJ2-1	16	.
CAISEISGRLTYNEQFF	TGTGCCATCAGTGAAATTAGCGGGAGGCTCACCTACAATGAGCAGTTCTTC	TRBV10-3	.	TRBJ2-1	17	TRBD2
CSARVGTSGAQRTQYF	TGCAGTGCTAGAGTCGGGACTAGCGGGGCGCAACGTACGCAGTATTTT	TRBV20-1	.	TRBJ2-3	16	TRBD2
CATSDLDTDTQYF	TGTGCCACCAGTGATTTGGACACAGATACGCAGTATTTT	TRBV24-1	few	TRBJ2-3	13	.
CASSPTPDRHYGYTF	TGTGCCAGCAGTCCTACTCCAGACAGACACTATGGCTACACCTTC	TRBV27	few	TRBJ1-2	15	.
CASSFGSPGGGGRETQYF	TGTGCCAGCAGTTTCGGCTCCCCGGGGGGAGGGGGGCGAGAGACCCAGTACTTC	TRBV12-3/TRBV12-4	.	TRBJ2-5	18	.
CASSEATSGGTQYF	TGTGCCAGCAGTGAAGCGACTAGCGGGGGGACCCAGTACTTC	TRBV2	.	TRBJ2-5	14	TRBD2
CASSLDGGHTSEQYF	TGTGCCAGCAGCTTAGACGGGGGGCATACGTCCGAGCAGTACTTC	TRBV7-9	.	TRBJ2-7	15	.
CASSTDGAANYGYTF	TGTGCCAGCAGCACTGACGGAGCTGCTAACTATGGCTACACCTTC	TRBV11-2	few	TRBJ1-2	15	.
CASSLWEIGGQETQYF	TGTGCCAGCAGCTTATGGGAGATCGGGGGCCAAGAGACCCAGTACTTC	TRBV7-6	.	TRBJ2-5	16	.